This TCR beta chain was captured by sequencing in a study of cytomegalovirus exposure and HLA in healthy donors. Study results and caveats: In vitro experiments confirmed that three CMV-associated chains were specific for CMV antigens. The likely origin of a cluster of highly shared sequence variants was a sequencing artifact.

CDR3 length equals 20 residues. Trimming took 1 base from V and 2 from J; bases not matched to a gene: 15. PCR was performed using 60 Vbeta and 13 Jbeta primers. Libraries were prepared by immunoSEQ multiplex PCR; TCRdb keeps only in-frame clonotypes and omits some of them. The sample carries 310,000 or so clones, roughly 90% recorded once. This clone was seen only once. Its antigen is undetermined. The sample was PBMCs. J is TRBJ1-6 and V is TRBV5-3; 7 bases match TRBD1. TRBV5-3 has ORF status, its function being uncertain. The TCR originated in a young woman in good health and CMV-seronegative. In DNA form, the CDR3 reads TGTGCCAGAAGCTTGATTTACGGGTTAGAGGGGGCGGCCTATAATTCACCCCTCCACTTT. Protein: CARSLIYGLEGAAYNSPLHF.